The T cell receptor (beta chain) described here comes from a study of T cells in Graves' hyperthyroidism and ophthalmopathy. This clonotype came up many times. TCR beta CDR3 regions were amplified from RNA transcripts. The primer set for the first-round RT-PCR of the TCR CDR3 was HTBI. TCRdb analysed the multiplex PCR reads with MiXCR anew, one entry per CDR3 protein. The top ten hold around 32% of the sample, which has about half a million distinct CDR3 sequences, more than 15% seen once. Sequences were obtained from blood. The clonotype originates from a woman in her 30s with Graves' ophthalmopathy.

The CDR3 nucleotides are TGTGCCAGCTCACCGAGCGCCGGCAGGGATACGCAGTATTTT. This translates into CASSPSAGRDTQYF. The rearrangement links TRBV18 to TRBJ2-3; D uncertain. CDR3 length equals 14 residues. Deletions cut 3 bases from V and 6 bases from J, with 13 bases between. Germline-derived CDR1 and CDR2 are KGHSH and LQKENI.